This record concerns one T cell receptor (beta chain) sequence. Researchers ran the assay at a deep level. Assay used: immunoSEQ multiplex PCR; TCRdb lists only in-frame clones, some missing. The table includes some 530,000 clones, around 73% detected once. The source of the sample is a study of shared clonotypes between healthy human individuals. Study in general: The study drew on a couple of women and a few men aged 18 to 49 as donors.

This CDR3 is built from 17 residues. The germline V gene encodes CDR1 SGHAT and CDR2 FQNNGV. Unmatched junction bases numbered 14, after V lost 3 bases and J lost 5 bases. The donors were adults (healthy and HIV-negative) with no recent acute infections or vaccinations. Genomic DNA for unsorted samples was obtained from tens of millions of PBMCs. The chain combines TRBV11-2 with TRBJ2-7; TRBD1 agrees at 9 bases. Sequenced sample: PBMCs. This TCR came from a woman in her 40s in good health. Some clones in this sample may be carry-over from other donors' samples. The CDR3 sequence is CASSFPGTGLSVDEQYF. The CDR3 DNA reads TGTGCCAGCAGCTTCCCCGGGACAGGGTTATCCGTGGACGAGCAGTACTTC.